Below, 2 T cell receptor beta chains from the same sample are listed, as sequenced in a study of technical replicates of blood from several donors. The protocol was immunoSEQ multiplex PCR, while the TCRdb copy is restricted to in-frame clones and leaves out a portion. This table holds 15,000 to 20,000 clones, 80% to 85% found once. The sequenced sample consisted of PBMCs. The receptors were sampled from a human donor in good health.

The rearrangement uses TRBV5-1 and TRBJ2-5, with 7 bases that match TRBD2. Germline V gene data show CDR1 as SGHRS and CDR2 as YFSETQ. Losses at the gene ends were 3 bases for V and 0 bases for J; bases not matched to a gene: 5. CDR3 length: 15 amino acids. The CDR3 region has the DNA TGCGCCAGCAGCTCGGCGACTAGCAACCAAGAGACCCAGTACTTC. It codes for CASSSATSNQETQYF.

This sequence joins TRBV18 and TRBJ1-2; 7 bases map to TRBD1. V trimming: 2 bases; J trimming: 4 bases; junction bases outside the gene matches: 4. Germline V CDR1 and CDR2: KGHSH, LQKENI. CDR3 length: 14 amino acids. CDR3 bases: TGTGCCAGCTCACCAGGACAGGTCTCCTATGGCTACACCTTC. Translating gives CASSPGQVSYGYTF. Full variable domain (outside the CDR3, taken from reference TRBV18 and TRBJ1-2): NAGVMQNPRHLVRRRGQEARLRCSPMKGHSHVYWYRQLPEEGLKFMVYLQKENIIDESGMPKERFSAEFPKEGPSILRIQQVVRGDSAAYFCASSPGQVSYGYTFGSGTRLTVV.